Listed here is a single T cell receptor beta chain. Trimming shortened V by 7 bases and J by 2 bases, and 16 bases separated the two germline ends. The CDR3 has 15 amino acids. Germline V gene sequence: CDR1 MNHNS, CDR2 SASEGT. Data came from immunoSEQ multiplex PCR; TCRdb stores just in-frame clones and leaves some out. This table has 73,000 or so clones, approximately 70% appearing once. The data are from a study of cytotoxic CD8 clonotypes in ibrutinib-treated CLL. The chain links TRBV6-1 to TRBJ2-3; tentatively, D is TRBD2 (6 bases). The starting material was PBMCs, obtained after 12 months of ibrutinib treatment. The clonotype was recovered from a human donor with chronic lymphocytic leukemia. CDR3 sequence reads: CASIRLWGVTDTQYF. The DNA of the CDR3 is TGTGCCAGCATCAGATTGTGGGGGGTCACAGATACGCAGTATTTT.